The 11 T cell receptor beta chains listed next were all sequenced from one sample in a study of Tregs in tolerant kidney transplant recipients. The method was immunoSEQ multiplex PCR; TCRdb's version includes in-frame clones alone and lacks a portion of them. Counted here are roughly 250,000 clones, about four fifths occurring once; the ten biggest clones make up under 0.65%. Source material: CD4+ T cells from blood. These receptors all come from a human donor in good health.

This clone occurred once. The rearrangement links TRBV6-6 to TRBJ2-7, with a tentative D call TRBD2 (5 bases). With 2 bases removed from V and 4 bases from J, the gap between germline ends came to 6 bases. CDR1 MNHNY and CDR2 SVGAGI come from the germline V gene (reference sequence). The CDR3 runs 12 residues. In nucleotides, the CDR3 is TGTGCCAGCAGTTACCTAGCTTACGAGCAGTACTTC. Translating it yields CASSYLAYEQYF.

This clone was seen a few times. This chain connects TRBV5-4 to TRBJ1-2; D is undetermined. Looked up from germline, CDR1 is SGHNT and CDR2 is YYREEE (reference sequence). V lost 6 bases and J lost 4, with 10 bases in between. CDR3 length: 12 amino acids. The CDR3 sequence is CASTSFGYGYTF. The CDR3 DNA follows: TGTGCCAGCACCTCGTTCGGCTATGGCTACACCTTC. Looking up the rest from reference TRBV5-4 and TRBJ1-2 gives the full variable domain: ETGVTQSPTHLIKTRGQQVTLRCSSQSGHNTVSWYQQALGQGPQFIFQYYREEENGRGNFPPRFSGLQFPNYSSELNVNALELDDSALYLCASTSFGYGYTFGSGTRLTVV.

This clone showed up just a few times. The chain employs TRBV9 and TRBJ1-2; D is ambiguous. V was cut by 0 bases and J by 6 bases, with 9 bases left in between. CDR3 size: 13 residues. The V gene's germline CDR1 is SGDLS and CDR2 YYNGEE. The CDR3 loop reads CASSVVFGDGYTF. DNA for the CDR3: TGTGCCAGCAGCGTAGTATTCGGGGATGGCTACACCTTC.

This clone was seen only a few times. Other DNA sequences in this sample translate to the same CDR3. The rearrangement links TRBV5-1 to TRBJ2-1; unclear D gene. The CDR3 spans 15 residues. The germline V gene encodes CDR1 SGHRS and CDR2 YFSETQ. The V and J ends lost 0 bases and 0 bases respectively, with 7 bases between them. CDR3 region: CASSLGRSSYNEQFF. CDR3 nucleotide sequence: TGCGCCAGCAGCTTGGGTCGGAGCTCCTACAATGAGCAGTTCTTC.

CDR3 DNA: TGTGCCAGCAGTTGGCAGGATACGCAGTATTTT. Its translation is CASSWQDTQYF. The V and J genes are TRBV2 and TRBJ2-3; D not resolved. This CDR3 region has 11 residues. Between the trimmed V and J ends, which lost 5 bases and 6 bases, there was a span of 6 bases. Germline CDR1 and CDR2: SNHLY and FYNNEI.

The rearrangement joins TRBV2 to TRBJ2-4, with D maybe TRBD1 (5 bases). Trimming left V 5 bases short and J 1 base short, with 12 bases between. Germline loops: CDR1 SNHLY, CDR2 FYNNEI. The CDR3 is 15 residues long. The CDR3 bases are TGTGCCAGCAGTAGCAGGGATGCGGCCAAAAACATTCAGTACTTC. This encodes CASSSRDAAKNIQYF.

The V call is TRBV5-4, the J call TRBJ2-2; D may be TRBD2 (6 bases). Trimming stripped 5 bases from V and 1 base from J, with 12 bases between. The CDR3 length is 15 residues. The germline CDR1 and CDR2 sequences are SGHNT and YYREEE (reference sequence). CDR3: CASRYGGENTGELFF. The DNA of the CDR3 is TGTGCCAGCAGATATGGCGGGGAGAACACCGGGGAGCTGTTTTTT.

The chain joins TRBV5-1 to TRBJ2-7; D possibly corresponds to TRBD1 (5 bases). Germline CDR1 and CDR2: SGHRS and YFSETQ. CDR3 length: 14 amino acids. V gave up 0 bases and J gave up 6 bases, with 13 bases separating them. Here the CDR3 reads CASSLEGKGPEQYF. The CDR3 nucleotides read TGCGCCAGCAGCTTGGAAGGCAAGGGGCCCGAGCAGTACTTC.

CDR3 coding DNA: TGTGCCAGCAGCTCCCTTGTGACTAGCGTAAACACCGGGGAGCTGTTTTTT. Encoded protein: CASSSLVTSVNTGELFF. This rearrangement joins TRBV5-5 to TRBJ2-2, with 8 bases aligning to TRBD2. Germline V gene data show CDR1 as SGHKS and CDR2 as YYEKEE (reference sequence). The CDR3 covers 17 residues. V was clipped by 3 bases and J by 2 bases; unmatched bases: 9.

CDR3 sequence: CSVGDNFYGYTF. The CDR3 DNA reads as TGCAGCGTTGGGGACAATTTCTATGGCTACACCTTC. The chain carries TRBV29-1 and TRBJ1-2; maybe TRBD1 (6 bases). Trimming cost V 4 bases and J 4 bases, with 10 bases left between them. This CDR3 region has 12 residues. The germline V gene encodes CDR1 SQVTM and CDR2 ANQGSEA.

The chain links TRBV6-5 to TRBJ2-7, with 10 bases that match TRBD1. In germline, CDR1 is MNHEY, CDR2 SVGAGI. V lost 7 bases and J lost 2; bases outside the gene matches: 5. The CDR3 loop spans 14 amino acids. CDR3 in amino acids: CASIGTGVTYEQYF. The CDR3 DNA sequence: TGTGCCAGCATCGGGACAGGGGTAACCTACGAGCAGTACTTC.